The 20 T cell receptor beta chains given below trace back to one sample, sequenced in a study of blood T cell repertoires in COVID-19. Produced via immunoSEQ multiplex PCR; TCRdb's table is partial and in-frame only. The sample holds 250,000 to 350,000 clones, roughly 87% seen once. The sample taken for sequencing was PBMCs or T cells enriched from blood (not recorded which). These receptors were collected from a young woman who had recovered from COVID-19.

The chain combines TRBV5-5 with TRBJ1-5; 8 bases align to TRBD1. The junction had 7 bases not matched to a gene; V was cut back by 5 bases and J by 0 bases. The CDR3 sequence is 16 residues long. Germline lookup yields CDR1 SGHKS and CDR2 YYEKEE (reference sequence). The CDR3 spells CASSVGQGHSNQPQHF. CDR3 bases: TGTGCCAGCAGTGTTGGACAGGGCCATAGCAATCAGCCCCAGCATTTT.

This clone was picked up one time. CDR3 protein: CASSLFAGDRGHGYTF. The CDR3 region has the DNA TGTGCCAGCAGCTTATTTGCCGGGGACAGGGGCCATGGCTACACCTTC. The rearrangement uses TRBV7-9 and TRBJ1-2, with 10 positions matching TRBD1. V lost 2 bases, J lost 6 bases, and 9 bases stayed unmatched. The length of the CDR3 is 16 residues. Germline V CDR1 and CDR2: SEHNR, FQNEAQ (reference sequence).

The chain combines TRBV4-1 with TRBJ2-3, with 8 bases matching TRBD2. Per germline, CDR1 MGHRA and CDR2 YSYEKL. V was clipped by 1 base and J by 2 bases; unmatched bases: 8. CDR3 size: 17 residues. The CDR3 is CASSQAGAGGITDTQYF. The CDR3 region has the DNA TGCGCCAGCAGCCAAGCGGGGGCGGGGGGCATCACAGATACGCAGTATTTT.

The V and J genes are TRBV5-8 and TRBJ2-7, with 9 bases aligning to TRBD1. CDR3 length equals 16 residues. After removal of 4 bases from V and 0 bases from J, the junction contained 8 bases not matched to a gene. CDR1 SGHTS and CDR2 YDEGEE come from the germline V gene. The CDR3: CASSNLGQGSSYEQYF. In DNA, the CDR3 is TGTGCCAGCAGCAACCTGGGACAGGGAAGCTCCTACGAGCAGTACTTC.

In its sample, this clone was seen once. The rearrangement uses TRBV9 and TRBJ1-1, with unresolved D. CDR3 length equals 15 residues. CDR1 SGDLS and CDR2 YYNGEE come from the germline V gene. V lost 4 bases and J lost 3, with 16 bases in between. CDR3 loop: CASSIQATRDTEAFF. CDR3 coding DNA: TGTGCCAGCAGCATCCAGGCGACGAGAGACACTGAAGCTTTCTTT.

This chain uses TRBV5-6 with TRBJ2-7; 9 nucleotides line up with TRBD1. There are 16 residues in the CDR3. CDR1 and CDR2 (germline): SGHDT, YYEEEE. The V and J ends lost 0 bases and 3 bases, in that order; junction bases with no gene match: 7. In DNA form, the CDR3 reads TGTGCCAGCAGCTTGGCCTTGACAGGGGGTTACTACGAGCAGTACTTC. Amino acid sequence: CASSLALTGGYYEQYF.

The rearrangement uses TRBV27 and TRBJ1-2, with unresolved D. Trimming left V 6 bases short and J 4 bases short, with 6 bases between. CDR1 MNHEY and CDR2 SMNVEV come from the germline V gene (reference sequence). CDR3 length: 11 amino acids. CDR3 nucleotides: TGTGCCAGCAGGGGAGTCTATGGCTACACCTTC. It specifies CASRGVYGYTF.

This clone was seen just once. V and J are TRBV6-4 and TRBJ1-2; D may be TRBD1 (5 bases). Trimming stripped 2 bases from V and 3 bases from J, with 13 bases between. The CDR3 is made up of 15 amino acids. From germline, CDR1 is MRHNA and CDR2 SNTAGT. The CDR3 loop is CASSDASGSDYGYTF. The CDR3 DNA reads TGTGCCAGCAGTGACGCCTCAGGGTCGGACTATGGCTACACCTTC.

The chain recombines TRBV20-1 with TRBJ1-2; 8 bases are a match to TRBD1. The trim removed 7 bases at V and 10 bases at J, leaving 8 bases unmatched. Germline CDR1 reads DFQATT; CDR2 reads SNEGSKA (reference sequence). The CDR3 length is 11 residues. The CDR3 DNA reads as TGCAGTGGACAGGGGCTTTTCTCCTACACCTTC. The encoded protein is CSGQGLFSYTF.

This clone appeared once. The chain combines TRBV12-3 or TRBV12-4 with TRBJ1-2; D unresolved. The CDR3 spans 12 residues. Between the trimmed V and J ends, which lost 5 bases and 8 bases, there was a span of 12 bases. CDR3 sequence: CASSARTVGYTF. DNA for the CDR3: TGTGCCAGCAGTGCCCGGACTGTCGGCTACACCTTC.

The chain recombines TRBV11-2 with TRBJ2-7; 7 bases line up with TRBD2. The CDR3 consists of 15 residues. Per germline, CDR1 SGHAT and CDR2 FQNNGV. The trim removed 5 bases at V and 0 bases at J, leaving 7 bases unmatched. CDR3 residues: CASSPEGGSSYEQYF. In nucleotides, the CDR3 is TGTGCCAGCAGCCCCGAGGGAGGGAGCTCCTACGAGCAGTACTTC.

The V gene is TRBV7-2, the J gene TRBJ1-5; D is unclear. The germline V gene has CDR1 SGHTA and CDR2 FQGNSA. The CDR3 runs to 14 residues. V gave up 4 bases and J gave up 3 bases, with 10 bases separating them. CDR3 residues: CASSSEGSNQPQHF. DNA of the CDR3: TGTGCCAGCAGCTCAGAGGGCTCCAATCAGCCCCAGCATTTT.

This clone was recorded only once. The chain has TRBV25-1 and TRBJ1-3; TRBD1 is a possible D gene (5 bases). Germline V gene sequence: CDR1 MGHDK, CDR2 SYGVNS. The CDR3 is 16 amino acids. V lost 1 base and J 4 bases, leaving 14 bases between the germline ends. The CDR3 loop is CASSESVGGGGNTIYF. The CDR3 coding sequence is TGTGCCAGCAGTGAATCCGTTGGGGGAGGAGGAAACACCATATATTTT. The full variable domain, its missing parts supplied by reference TRBV25-1 and TRBJ1-3, is EADIYQTPRYLVIGTGKKITLECSQTMGHDKMYWYQQDPGMELHLIHYSYGVNSTEKGDLSSESTVSRIRTEHFPLTLESARPSHTSQYLCASSESVGGGGNTIYFGEGSWLTVV.

The chain uses TRBV24-1 and TRBJ1-5; D possibly corresponds to TRBD1 (5 bases). Deletions cut 5 bases from V and 6 bases from J, with 13 bases between. There are 14 residues in the CDR3. The germline CDR1 and CDR2 sequences are KGHDR and SFDVKD. CDR3 protein: CATSASSTGQPQHF. The CDR3 region has the DNA TGTGCCACCAGTGCCAGCTCCACAGGTCAGCCCCAGCATTTT.

The gene calls are TRBV20-1 and TRBJ2-1; D remains ambiguous. CDR1 DFQATT and CDR2 SNEGSKA come from the germline V gene (reference sequence). V gave up 3 bases and J gave up 6 bases, with 6 bases separating them. This CDR3 has 11 residues. This CDR3 is CSASSSNEQFF. In nucleotides, the CDR3 is TGCAGTGCTAGTAGCTCCAATGAGCAGTTCTTC.

Concerning this clone itself: Other DNA sequences of this sample code for an identical CDR3. The J gene is TRBJ1-1, the V gene TRBV14; D might be TRBD1 (5 bases). CDR1 and CDR2 (germline): SGHDN, FVKESK. There are 13 residues in the CDR3. The V and J ends lost 1 base and 5 bases respectively, with 8 bases between them. CDR3 amino acids: CASSQGRGTEAFF. The CDR3 bases are TGTGCCAGCAGCCAAGGACGGGGGACTGAAGCTTTCTTT.

As concerns this clone: The sample has other DNA sequences that encode this CDR3 too. This chain joins TRBV18 and TRBJ1-1; 9 bases map to TRBD1. Germline V gene lookup returns CDR1 KGHSH and CDR2 LQKENI. V was clipped by 6 bases and J by 5 bases; unmatched bases: 13. There are 16 residues in the CDR3. The CDR3 DNA reads TGTGCCAGCTCGCCGGGCACAGGGGGCGCGGGGACTGAAGCTTTCTTT. Encoded protein: CASSPGTGGAGTEAFF.

This clone occurred once. As DNA, the CDR3 is TGTGCCAGCAGCCTGGGGGCCAGCGCTGGAAACACCATATATTTT. Its protein is CASSLGASAGNTIYF. This chain connects TRBV6-6 to TRBJ1-3, with D possibly TRBD1 on 6 matching bases. Germline CDR1 is MNHNY and CDR2 is SVGAGI (reference sequence). Deletions cut 6 bases from V and 2 bases from J, with 14 bases between. The CDR3 contains 15 residues.

The J gene is TRBJ2-4, the V gene TRBV7-9; 10 nucleotides align to TRBD2. The CDR3 extends over 16 amino acids. The ends lost 7 bases at V and 3 bases at J; junction bases unmatched: 9. Germline V CDR1 and CDR2: SEHNR, FQNEAQ (reference sequence). CDR3 sequence (DNA): TGTGCCAGCAACCAACTTAGCGGGGGGTACAAAAACATTCAGTACTTC. It is translated as CASNQLSGGYKNIQYF.

This chain joins TRBV6-5 and TRBJ1-2; TRBD1 might be the D (5 bases). CDR1 MNHEY and CDR2 SVGAGI come from the germline V gene. V lost 8 bases to trimming and J lost 8 bases, with 15 bases between them. The CDR3 runs 12 residues. This CDR3 is CASQAGRGGYTF. CDR3 DNA sequence: TGTGCCAGCCAAGCAGGGCGCGGCGGCTACACCTTC.